This TCR beta chain was captured by sequencing in a study of sequential checkpoint blockade in melanoma. As for the study in general: First-line arms were nivolumab then ipilimumab, or the reverse, randomized 1:1. More than 20 patients had tumor biopsies before treatment and at week 13.

General study findings and limits: In arm A, pretreatment tumor clonality was associated with response. PD-L1 staining and CD8+ counts, not mutational load, tracked tumor T-cell clonality.

The CDR3 runs 15 residues. CDR1 and CDR2 (germline): LNHDA, SQIVND (reference sequence). The V end was cut by 10 bases, the J end by 0 bases, with 18 bases between. Using immunoSEQ multiplex PCR, the repertoire was profiled, and TCRdb retains in-frame clones only, with some absent. The sample holds approximately 2,100 clones, under 20% seen once. This clone was detected a few times. What it binds is unknown. Treatment in this sample: randomized to nivolumab then ipilimumab (arm A) or the reverse (arm B). The V gene is TRBV19, the J gene TRBJ1-1; D call uncertain. This receptor was obtained from a human donor with melanoma. The sequences come from tumor tissue (inferred from file names), collected from a patient given nivolumab and ipilimumab in sequence. CDR3 coding DNA: TGTGCCACCCCGTCGGGAGAACGGATGAACACTGAAGCTTTCTTT. Its protein product is CATPSGERMNTEAFF.